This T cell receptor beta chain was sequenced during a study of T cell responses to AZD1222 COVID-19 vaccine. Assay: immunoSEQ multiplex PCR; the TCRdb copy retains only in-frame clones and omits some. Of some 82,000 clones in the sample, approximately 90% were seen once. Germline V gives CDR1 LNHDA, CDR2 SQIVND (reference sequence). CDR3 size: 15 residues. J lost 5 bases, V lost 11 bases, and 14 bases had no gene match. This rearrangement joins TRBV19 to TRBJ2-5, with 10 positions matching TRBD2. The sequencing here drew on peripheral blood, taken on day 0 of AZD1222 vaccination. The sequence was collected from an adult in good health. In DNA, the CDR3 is TGTGCCTCCCCCCCGGGGACTAGCGCTTCGGAGACCCAGTACTTC. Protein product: CASPPGTSASETQYF.